The 27 T cell receptor beta chains below come from one sample, sequenced in a study of T cells after yellow fever vaccination. TCRdb processed the 5' RACE reads anew with MiXCR; each CDR3 protein has one entry. The sample has 500,000 to 650,000 distinct CDR3 sequences, around an eighth seen once. Sequences were derived from PBMCs, sampled on the day of the yellow fever booster vaccination. All receptors come from a man aged 25 to 45 who received the YFV17D yellow fever vaccine.

V usage is TRBV6-5 and J usage is TRBJ2-7, with D tentatively TRBD2 (5 bases). V lost 2 bases and J lost 0, with 11 bases in between. Germline assignment: CDR1 MNHEY and CDR2 SVGAGI. This CDR3 spans 15 amino acids. As DNA, the CDR3 is TGTGCCAGCAGTTACGTGCCAGGAGGCTCCTACGAGCAGTACTTC. It is translated as CASSYVPGGSYEQYF.

The genes are TRBV25-1 and TRBJ2-7; no reliable D call. V shed 10 bases and J shed 4 bases, with 8 bases lying between them. There are 10 residues in the CDR3. Germline values: CDR1 MGHDK, CDR2 SYGVNS. CDR3 nucleotide sequence: TGTGCCACCGGATCTTACGAGCAGTACTTC. This gives the protein CATGSYEQYF.

This clonotype has only a few counts. The rearrangement links TRBV2 to TRBJ2-1; 9 bases are shared with TRBD1. The CDR3 is 14 residues long. V lost 6 bases to trimming and J lost 8 bases; unmatched junction nucleotides: 8. From germline, CDR1 is SNHLY and CDR2 FYNNEI. The CDR3 spells CASRPGTGIDEQFF. Written as DNA, the CDR3 is TGTGCCAGCAGACCCGGGACAGGGATCGATGAGCAGTTCTTC.

The rearrangement uses TRBV7-2 and TRBJ2-3; 9 bases align to TRBD2. J lost 4 bases, V lost 4 bases, and 9 bases had no gene match. CDR1 is SGHTA, CDR2 FQGNSA, per germline. This CDR3 comprises 16 residues. This chain's CDR3 is CASSSPTSGGADTQYF. CDR3 nucleotide sequence: TGTGCCAGCAGCTCACCGACTAGCGGAGGCGCAGATACGCAGTATTTT.

The CDR3 loop reads CASSLIPGAATYQETQYF. The CDR3 DNA follows: TGTGCCAGCAGCTTAATCCCTGGGGCAGCCACGTACCAAGAGACCCAGTACTTC. The V call is TRBV7-6, the J call TRBJ2-5, with D possibly being TRBD1 (5 bases). The ends were cut back, 2 bases at V and 0 bases at J, with 19 bases in the middle. Germline V gene data show CDR1 as SGHVS and CDR2 as FNYEAQ. This CDR3 comprises 18 residues.

This clonotype was recorded many times. V gene TRBV18 combines with J gene TRBJ1-5, with D tentatively TRBD1 (5 bases). With 6 bases removed from V and 7 bases from J, the gap between germline ends came to 16 bases. Per germline, CDR1 KGHSH and CDR2 LQKENI. The CDR3 has 14 residues. In nucleotides, the CDR3 is TGTGCCAGCTCCCCCGGGGGGATAAGCCAGCCCCAGCATTTT. As protein: CASSPGGISQPQHF.

The chain uses TRBV7-9 and TRBJ2-1; TRBD2 agrees at 7 bases. V shed 6 bases, J shed 9 bases, and the junction held 14 bases outside the gene matches. This CDR3 is 15 amino acids long. The germline gives CDR1 SEHNR, CDR2 FQNEAQ (reference sequence). The CDR3 loop is CASRLITREYGEQFF. CDR3 DNA sequence: TGTGCCAGCAGACTCATCACGCGGGAGTACGGTGAGCAGTTCTTC.

The rearrangement joins TRBV5-1 to TRBJ1-6; no clear D gene. CDR1 is SGHRS and CDR2 is YFSETQ in the germline V gene. The germline V and J ends were trimmed by 5 bases and 6 bases, with 6 bases remaining between them. The CDR3 length is 12 residues. CDR3 sequence reads: CASRDFNSPLHF. CDR3 nucleotides: TGCGCCAGCAGGGACTTTAATTCACCCCTCCACTTT.

In this sample, this clonotype turned up a few times. V gene TRBV14 combines with J gene TRBJ2-1; 8 bases agree with TRBD2. CDR1 is SGHDN and CDR2 is FVKESK in the germline V gene. J was trimmed by 4 bases and V by 0 bases; bases with no gene match: 17. This CDR3 spans 20 amino acids. The CDR3: CASSQETGTSHRTVYNEQFF. The DNA for the CDR3 is TGTGCCAGCAGCCAAGAAACAGGGACTAGTCATCGAACTGTATACAATGAGCAGTTCTTC.

The chain links TRBV10-2 to TRBJ1-1; D is unclear. Trimming shortened V by 7 bases and J by 5 bases, and 5 bases separated the two germline ends. This CDR3 spans 10 amino acids. Per the germline V gene, CDR1 is WSHSY and CDR2 is SAAADI. The CDR3 loop reads CASMGTEAFF. The CDR3 DNA reads as TGCGCCAGCATGGGTACTGAAGCTTTCTTT.

The V and J genes are TRBV9 and TRBJ2-1, with TRBD2 matching 9 bases. J gave up 7 bases and V 0 bases, and 5 bases lay outside the gene matches. From germline, CDR1 is SGDLS and CDR2 YYNGEE. The length of the CDR3 is 15 residues. The CDR3 DNA is TGTGCCAGCAGCGTAGTTGGGCGGGAGGGGAATGAGCAGTTCTTC. Residues: CASSVVGREGNEQFF.

The sample holds a few counts of this clonotype. V gene TRBV11-2 combines with J gene TRBJ2-4; D perhaps matches TRBD2 (6 bases). V dropped 5 bases and J dropped 2 bases, with 16 bases sitting between them. In germline, CDR1 is SGHAT, CDR2 FQNNGV. There are 16 residues in the CDR3. The CDR3 sequence is CASSATGSLTKNIQYF. In nucleotides, the CDR3 is TGTGCCAGCAGCGCCACCGGGAGTTTAACCAAAAACATTCAGTACTTC.

This clonotype was found a few times. J is TRBJ2-7 and V is TRBV7-2, with D possibly TRBD1 on 6 matching bases. Germline-derived CDR1 and CDR2 are SGHTA and FQGNSA. V was trimmed by 1 base and J by 4 bases, leaving 11 bases between them. The CDR3 loop spans 14 amino acids. Written as DNA, the CDR3 is TGTGCCAGCAGCTTAGGGGGGCAATTTTACGAGCAGTACTTC. It codes for CASSLGGQFYEQYF.

The V call is TRBV20-1, the J call TRBJ2-2, with 7 nucleotides matching TRBD2. CDR3 length: 16 amino acids. Germline lookup yields CDR1 DFQATT and CDR2 SNEGSKA (reference sequence). With 1 base clipped from V and 3 bases from J, the junction kept 8 bases outside the gene matches. CDR3 coding DNA: TGCAGTGCTAGAGGTGTGCGGGAGAGCCACACCGGGGAGCTGTTTTTT. Protein product: CSARGVRESHTGELFF.

This clonotype was counted a few times. The chain combines TRBV7-6 with TRBJ2-7, with 7 bases that match TRBD2. The germline V gene encodes CDR1 SGHVS and CDR2 FNYEAQ. The CDR3 runs 16 residues. J lost 1 base, V lost 5 bases, and 11 bases had no gene match. The CDR3 DNA sequence: TGTGCCAGCAGCCTTGAAGGCGAGCGGGGATCCTACGAGCAGTACTTC. It specifies CASSLEGERGSYEQYF. The whole variable domain, remainder taken from reference TRBV7-6 and TRBJ2-7, is GAGVSQSPRYKVTKRGQDVALRCDPISGHVSLYWYRQALGQGPEFLTYFNYEAQQDKSGLPNDRFSAERPEGSISTLTIQRTEQRDSAMYRCASSLEGERGSYEQYFGPGTRLTVT.

The chain joins TRBV7-9 to TRBJ2-1; TRBD1 agrees at 7 bases. CDR1 is SEHNR, CDR2 FQNEAQ, per germline (reference sequence). This CDR3 has 15 residues. The junction had 13 bases not matched to a gene; V was cut back by 1 base and J by 13 bases. The CDR3 DNA reads as TGTGCCAGCAGCTTAGAATCCGGGACAGACGGTATACAGTTCTTC. Its translation is CASSLESGTDGIQFF.

This clonotype was observed a handful of times. This chain uses TRBV19 with TRBJ2-5; TRBD1 or TRBD2 may be the D gene (5 bases each). V was pared by 4 bases and J by 2 bases, with 14 bases between. The CDR3 spans 15 residues. Germline V lookup: CDR1 LNHDA, CDR2 SQIVND (reference sequence). This CDR3 reads CASSTTRGLQETQYF. CDR3 coding DNA: TGTGCCAGTAGTACTACCCGGGGCTTGCAAGAGACCCAGTACTTC.

Many counts were recorded for this clonotype. V is TRBV19 and J is TRBJ1-5, with D hard to call. Germline loops: CDR1 LNHDA, CDR2 SQIVND (reference sequence). The CDR3 runs 15 residues. Trimming pared 3 bases from V and 2 bases from J, leaving 11 bases between. Here the CDR3 reads CASSMVRTGNQPQHF. Here the CDR3 DNA reads TGTGCCAGTAGTATGGTTCGGACGGGCAATCAGCCCCAGCATTTT.

The chain is built from TRBV18 and TRBJ2-3; D might be TRBD2 (6 bases). The germline V gene has CDR1 KGHSH and CDR2 LQKENI. The length of the CDR3 is 16 residues. The V end was cut by 1 base, the J end by 2 bases, with 13 bases between. Here the CDR3 DNA reads TGTGCCAGCTCACCACGGCGAGCGGGTATCACAGATACGCAGTATTTT. It codes for CASSPRRAGITDTQYF. The full variable domain, completed using reference TRBV18 and TRBJ2-3, is NAGVMQNPRHLVRRRGQEARLRCSPMKGHSHVYWYRQLPEEGLKFMVYLQKENIIDESGMPKERFSAEFPKEGPSILRIQQVVRGDSAAYFCASSPRRAGITDTQYFGPGTRLTVL.

DNA of the CDR3: TGCAGTGCAGACGCGGGACAAAAGGGAGAAAAACTGTTTTTT. Encoded protein: CSADAGQKGEKLFF. The V and J genes are TRBV20-1 and TRBJ1-4; tentatively, D is TRBD1 (6 bases). V lost 6 bases, J lost 8 bases, and 19 bases lay in between. The CDR3 runs to 14 residues. In germline, CDR1 is DFQATT, CDR2 SNEGSKA (reference sequence).

The rearrangement links TRBV4-2 to TRBJ2-1, with D possibly TRBD2 on 5 matching bases. Germline V gives CDR1 LGHNA, CDR2 YNFKEQ. This CDR3 spans 13 amino acids. The V end was cut by 0 bases, the J end by 9 bases, with 9 bases between. In nucleotides, the CDR3 is TGTGCCAGCAGCCAAGATCGGGCGGGTGAGCAGTTCTTC. It translates to CASSQDRAGEQFF.

This clonotype appeared a few times. V gene TRBV7-8 combines with J gene TRBJ2-5; 13 bases map to TRBD2. The CDR3 totals 19 residues. The J segment lost 4 bases and the V segment lost 3 bases, leaving 14 bases of the junction unmatched. CDR1 is SGHVS and CDR2 is FQNEAQ in the germline V gene. This chain's CDR3 is CASSLGLLAGGLQGETQYF. In DNA, the CDR3 is TGTGCCAGCAGCTTGGGTCTACTAGCGGGAGGGCTTCAGGGAGAGACCCAGTACTTC.

The V call is TRBV4-2, the J call TRBJ2-5, with TRBD2 identical over 12 bases. The CDR3 sequence is 16 residues long. The V and J ends lost 2 bases and 4 bases, in that order; junction bases with no gene match: 5. Germline-derived CDR1 and CDR2 are LGHNA and YNFKEQ. The CDR3 bases are TGTGCCAGCAGCCAACCACTAGCGGGAGGAGGAGAGACCCAGTACTTC. It translates to CASSQPLAGGGETQYF.

V usage is TRBV6-1 and J usage is TRBJ2-7; 13 nucleotides agree with TRBD2. In germline, CDR1 is MNHNS, CDR2 SASEGT. J was trimmed by 6 bases and V by 6 bases; bases with no gene match: 11. The CDR3 loop spans 16 amino acids. CDR3 sequence reads: CASRTNGLAGDLEQYF. The CDR3 DNA follows: TGTGCCAGCAGGACGAACGGACTAGCGGGAGATCTCGAGCAGTACTTC.

This clonotype was seen more than once but under ten times. The rearrangement joins TRBV9 to TRBJ1-1; TRBD1 aligns across 7 bases. The trim removed 0 bases at V and 4 bases at J, leaving 9 bases unmatched. The germline gives CDR1 SGDLS, CDR2 YYNGEE. CDR3 length equals 16 residues. CDR3 bases: TGTGCCAGCAGCGTAGGGGACAGAAGGGTGGGCACTGAAGCTTTCTTT. This sequence encodes CASSVGDRRVGTEAFF. Using reference TRBV9 and TRBJ1-1 for the parts outside the CDR3, the full variable domain is DSGVTQTPKHLITATGQRVTLRCSPRSGDLSVYWYQQSLDQGLQFLIQYYNGEERAKGNILERFSAQQFPDLHSELNLSSLELGDSALYFCASSVGDRRVGTEAFFGQGTRLTVV.

There are a few counts of this clonotype. The CDR3 is CASSYPAGAGELFF. The CDR3 region has the DNA TGTGCCAGCAGTTACCCCGCCGGGGCCGGGGAGCTGTTTTTT. V is TRBV6-5 and J is TRBJ2-2; D possibly corresponds to TRBD2 (5 bases). The V and J ends lost 2 bases and 6 bases respectively, with 10 bases between them. The length of the CDR3 is 14 residues. From germline, CDR1 is MNHEY and CDR2 SVGAGI.

The table lists this clonotype with a few counts. The chain has TRBV19 and TRBJ2-1; TRBD1 matches at 7 bases. The CDR3 runs to 15 residues. Germline lookup yields CDR1 LNHDA and CDR2 SQIVND (reference sequence). V dropped 0 bases and J dropped 5; count of bases not matched to a gene: 4. DNA of the CDR3: TGTGCCAGTAGTATAGATGGACAGGACAACAATGAGCAGTTCTTC. As protein: CASSIDGQDNNEQFF.